This T cell receptor beta chain derives from a study of blood T cell repertoires in COVID-19. Study-level background: COVID-19 samples collected from the United States, Italy and Spain covered acute and convalescent phases. The analysed material was cDNA or gDNA that came from T cells, B-cell-depleted T cells, or PBMCs.

Per the original methods: Estimation of nucleated cell counts was performed using reference gene primer amplification. Only in-frame clones appear in the TCRdb table, and some are missing; sequencing was by immunoSEQ multiplex PCR. The D gene and trimming were derived from the DNA, and the V and J assignments and clone size from that table. Found here are 200,000 to 250,000 clones, 80% of them singletons; the top ten hold more than 7%. Unmatched junction bases numbered 5, after V lost 3 bases and J lost 5 bases. The germline V gene encodes CDR1 SGDLS and CDR2 YYNGEE. The CDR3 is 14 residues long. The TCR originated in a woman aged 70-85 years with acute or convalescent COVID-19. The specimen was peripheral blood. The chain couples TRBV9 to TRBJ2-5, with TRBD1 identical over 9 bases. The CDR3 region has the DNA TGTGCCAGCAGCGCCCGGACAGGGGTGGAGACCCAGTACTTC. Protein sequence: CASSARTGVETQYF.